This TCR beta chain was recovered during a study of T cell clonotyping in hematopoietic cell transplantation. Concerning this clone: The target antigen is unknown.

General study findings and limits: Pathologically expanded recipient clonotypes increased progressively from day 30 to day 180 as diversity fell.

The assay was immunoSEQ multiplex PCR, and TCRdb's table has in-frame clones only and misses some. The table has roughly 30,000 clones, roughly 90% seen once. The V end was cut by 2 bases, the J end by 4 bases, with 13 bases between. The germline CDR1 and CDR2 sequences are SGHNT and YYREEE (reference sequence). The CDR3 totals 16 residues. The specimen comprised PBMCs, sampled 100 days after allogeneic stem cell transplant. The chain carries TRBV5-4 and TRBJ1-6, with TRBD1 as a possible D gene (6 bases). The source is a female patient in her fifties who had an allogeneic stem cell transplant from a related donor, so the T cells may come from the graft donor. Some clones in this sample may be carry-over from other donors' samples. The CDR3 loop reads CASSFLSQGYNSPLHF. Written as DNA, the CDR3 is TGTGCCAGCAGCTTCCTCTCACAGGGTTATAATTCACCCCTCCACTTT.